This entry lists 27 T cell receptor beta chains sequenced from one sample in a study of T cell clones after liver transplantation. Only in-frame clones appear in the TCRdb table, and some are missing; sequencing was by immunoSEQ multiplex PCR. The data contain about 75,000 clones, approximately 81% of them singletons. The input for sequencing was CD4+ T cells from blood, taken less than 50 months after liver transplant. These TCRs come from a human patient who received a liver transplant. A share of the T cells may be of graft donor origin.

J is TRBJ2-1 and V is TRBV4-1, with TRBD2 as a possible D gene (5 bases). This CDR3 comprises 17 residues. V lost 1 base and J 1 base, leaving 14 bases between the germline ends. Germline lookup yields CDR1 MGHRA and CDR2 YSYEKL. CDR3 DNA sequence: TGCGCCAGCAGCCAAGCCCCCGTGCGGGCTTCCTACAATGAGCAGTTCTTC. This gives the protein CASSQAPVRASYNEQFF.

The rearrangement joins TRBV25-1 to TRBJ1-1; tentatively, D is TRBD1 (6 bases). V lost 1 base and J lost 0, with 12 bases in between. The V gene's germline CDR1 is MGHDK and CDR2 SYGVNS. CDR3 length: 16 amino acids. In nucleotides, the CDR3 is TGTGCCAGCAGTGAATTAGACAGGACAATGAACACTGAAGCTTTCTTT. Translating gives CASSELDRTMNTEAFF.

V is TRBV5-6 and J is TRBJ2-4, with D unresolved. V dropped 0 bases and J dropped 1 base, with 11 bases sitting between them. CDR3 length: 16 amino acids. The V gene's germline CDR1 is SGHDT and CDR2 YYEEEE. CDR3 in DNA: TGTGCCAGCAGCTTGGCCAGCCACGGGGCCAAAAACATTCAGTACTTC. Protein sequence: CASSLASHGAKNIQYF.

The chain combines TRBV5-5 with TRBJ2-7, with 9 bases lining up with TRBD2. V gave up 0 bases and J gave up 4 bases; unmatched junction bases: 8. The V gene's germline CDR1 is SGHKS and CDR2 YYEKEE (reference sequence). This CDR3 has 16 residues. The CDR3 reads CASSLGPGTSRYEQYF. The DNA of the CDR3 is TGTGCCAGCAGCTTGGGACCGGGGACTAGCAGATACGAGCAGTACTTC.

The V and J genes are TRBV7-2 and TRBJ1-2; unclear D gene. CDR3 size: 16 residues. CDR1 is SGHTA and CDR2 is FQGNSA in the germline V gene. Trimming took off 1 base at V and 0 bases at J, with 12 bases between the two ends. CDR3 loop: CASSLDSPSSNYGYTF. CDR3 nucleotide sequence: TGTGCCAGCAGCTTAGACAGTCCTTCTTCTAACTATGGCTACACCTTC.

This chain joins TRBV25-1 and TRBJ1-5; D perhaps matches TRBD1 (5 bases). V dropped 5 bases and J dropped 1 base, with 12 bases sitting between them. CDR3 length equals 15 residues. Per germline, CDR1 MGHDK and CDR2 SYGVNS. The DNA for the CDR3 is TGTGCCAGCAGTCTTGGGGCAGGAAGCAATCAGCCCCAGCATTTT. It yields the protein CASSLGAGSNQPQHF.

The CDR3: CASSLEGSADTQYF. In DNA, the CDR3 is TGTGCCAGCAGCTTGGAGGGTAGTGCAGATACGCAGTATTTT. This chain uses TRBV5-6 with TRBJ2-3; D gene unclear. Per the germline V gene, CDR1 is SGHDT and CDR2 is YYEEEE. CDR3 length: 14 residues. Trimming shortened V by 0 bases and J by 4 bases, and 9 bases separated the two germline ends.

This clone was observed once. This rearrangement joins TRBV30 to TRBJ2-3; D not certain. The germline V gene encodes CDR1 GTSNPN and CDR2 SVGIG (reference sequence). Trimming left V 0 bases short and J 3 bases short, with 13 bases between. This CDR3 has 15 residues. CDR3 sequence (DNA): TGTGCCTGGAGTGTAATGGGCAGGTTGACAGATACGCAGTATTTT. It is translated as CAWSVMGRLTDTQYF.

V is TRBV6-5 and J is TRBJ2-5; no firm D call. Germline V gene lookup returns CDR1 MNHEY and CDR2 SVGAGI. The CDR3 totals 11 residues. Trimming cost V 6 bases and J 5 bases, with 7 bases left between them. CDR3 amino acids: CASRSWETQYF. Here the CDR3 DNA reads TGTGCCAGCAGGTCCTGGGAGACCCAGTACTTC.

Here the CDR3 DNA reads TGCGCCAGCAGCTACACCCGAGGGTCCCAATACGAGCAGTACTTC. This gives the protein CASSYTRGSQYEQYF. The chain couples TRBV5-1 to TRBJ2-7; D is perhaps TRBD2 (5 bases). The CDR3 is 15 amino acids. Trimming took off 3 bases at V and 4 bases at J, with 17 bases between the two ends. The germline V gene has CDR1 SGHRS and CDR2 YFSETQ.

This clone was seen a handful of times. The chain couples TRBV28 to TRBJ2-3, with D hard to call. CDR3 length equals 11 residues. V lost 2 bases, J lost 6 bases, and 3 bases lay in between. Per the germline V gene, CDR1 is MDHEN and CDR2 is SYDVKM. CDR3 region: CASSLKDTQYF. CDR3 bases: TGTGCCAGCAGTTTAAAGGATACGCAGTATTTT.

The chain combines TRBV6-1 with TRBJ1-5; D gene ambiguous. This CDR3 has 13 amino acids. Germline V gene lookup returns CDR1 MNHNS and CDR2 SASEGT. Trimming pared 6 bases from V and 0 bases from J, leaving 6 bases between. The CDR3 DNA follows: TGTGCCAGCAGCTTTAATAGCAATCAGCCCCAGCATTTT. Residues: CASSFNSNQPQHF.

In this sample, this clone turned up once. The rearrangement uses TRBV9 and TRBJ1-2; tentatively, D is TRBD1 (6 bases). The CDR3 runs to 15 residues. The V gene lost 4 bases and the J gene lost 7 bases, with 20 bases spanning the gap. CDR1 and CDR2 (germline): SGDLS, YYNGEE. The CDR3 DNA reads TGTGCCAGCAGCCAAGACCTTACAGGGCGGACTGGCTACACCTTC. Its translation: CASSQDLTGRTGYTF.

J is TRBJ2-3 and V is TRBV11-3; perhaps TRBD1 as D (5 bases). V was trimmed by 6 bases and J by 2 bases, leaving 15 bases between them. This CDR3 has 15 residues. In germline, CDR1 is SGHNT, CDR2 YENEEA. Here the CDR3 DNA reads TGTGCCAGCAGTCAAAGGGGCAGTTACACAGATACGCAGTATTTT. Amino acid sequence: CASSQRGSYTDTQYF. The full variable domain, its missing parts supplied by reference TRBV11-3 and TRBJ2-3, is EAGVVQSPRYKIIEKKQPVAFWCNPISGHNTLYWYLQNLGQGPELLIRYENEEAVDDSQLPKDRFSAERLKGVDSTLKIQPAELGDSAVYLCASSQRGSYTDTQYFGPGTRLTVL.

This clone was seen a few times. The chain combines TRBV28 with TRBJ1-2; D is uncertain. The CDR3 consists of 14 residues. The germline V and J ends were trimmed by 5 bases and 1 base, with 11 bases remaining between them. Germline V gene lookup returns CDR1 MDHEN and CDR2 SYDVKM. The CDR3 loop reads CASSLRQVNYGYTF. The CDR3 coding sequence is TGTGCCAGCAGTCTTCGCCAGGTTAACTATGGCTACACCTTC.

This chain joins TRBV4-2 and TRBJ2-3; no definite D call. The length of the CDR3 is 19 residues. Germline CDR1 LGHNA, CDR2 YNFKEQ. The V end lost 0 bases, the J end lost 2 bases, and 21 bases lay between the germline ends. CDR3 loop: CASSQDTPSMADFTDTQYF. CDR3 coding DNA: TGTGCCAGCAGCCAAGACACCCCATCCATGGCGGATTTCACAGATACGCAGTATTTT.

This chain connects TRBV5-1 to TRBJ2-2, with D unresolved. The CDR3 length is 15 residues. Germline assignment: CDR1 SGHRS and CDR2 YFSETQ. The V end was cut by 4 bases, the J end by 1 base, with 11 bases between. CDR3 DNA: TGCGCCAGCAGCCAGCAGGCAGGGAACACCGGGGAGCTGTTTTTT. Translating gives CASSQQAGNTGELFF.

The rearrangement uses TRBV19 and TRBJ2-7; D is ambiguous. The germline V and J ends were trimmed by 5 bases and 0 bases, with 8 bases remaining between them. This CDR3 is 13 amino acids long. Germline loops: CDR1 LNHDA, CDR2 SQIVND (reference sequence). CDR3 sequence: CASSARNSYEQYF. DNA for the CDR3: TGTGCCAGTAGTGCTCGCAACTCCTACGAGCAGTACTTC.

This chain joins TRBV29-1 and TRBJ2-3, with 13 bases matching TRBD2. V trimming: 4 bases; J trimming: 2 bases; junction bases outside the gene matches: 6. This CDR3 spans 16 amino acids. CDR1 is SQVTM, CDR2 ANQGSEA, per germline. CDR3: CSVGRTSGSPTDTQYF. The CDR3 DNA sequence: TGCAGCGTTGGGAGGACTAGCGGGAGCCCCACAGATACGCAGTATTTT.

The sample holds a few counts of this clone. For the CDR3, the DNA is TGCGCCAGCAGTGAGTCCGGGACAGTGCGGCAGCCCCAGCATTTT. This gives the protein CASSESGTVRQPQHF. The chain combines TRBV10-2 with TRBJ1-5; 7 bases map to TRBD1. The germline gives CDR1 WSHSY, CDR2 SAAADI. V dropped 0 bases and J dropped 7; count of bases not matched to a gene: 6. The CDR3 runs to 15 residues.

The gene calls are TRBV6-5 and TRBJ2-2; D may be TRBD2 (5 bases). Germline V gene data show CDR1 as MNHEY and CDR2 as SVGAGI. Trimming removed 4 bases at V and 4 bases at J, with 10 bases between. The CDR3 runs 14 residues. CDR3 sequence (DNA): TGTGCCAGCAGTTTATCCGCGGGCACCGGGGAGCTGTTTTTT. It yields the protein CASSLSAGTGELFF.

This clone has just a few counts. J is TRBJ1-1 and V is TRBV29-1, with 8 bases identical to TRBD1. In germline, CDR1 is SQVTM, CDR2 ANQGSEA. The junction had 11 bases not matched to a gene; V was cut back by 7 bases and J by 4 bases. The CDR3 spans 14 residues. CDR3 bases: TGCAGCGCACGGACAGGGCCCATGGGCACTGAAGCTTTCTTT. As protein: CSARTGPMGTEAFF.

This clone showed up just once. The rearrangement joins TRBV5-1 to TRBJ2-3; D is uncertain. Trimming shortened V by 1 base and J by 1 base, and 10 bases separated the two germline ends. Germline V gene sequence: CDR1 SGHRS, CDR2 YFSETQ. The CDR3 runs to 15 residues. DNA of the CDR3: TGCGCCAGCAGCTTGATGGCGGAACGCACAGATACGCAGTATTTT. Translation gives CASSLMAERTDTQYF.

V and J are TRBV4-1 and TRBJ1-2; D may be TRBD1 (5 bases). Per the germline V gene, CDR1 is MGHRA and CDR2 is YSYEKL. This CDR3 is 15 amino acids long. Between the trimmed V and J ends, which lost 0 bases and 3 bases, there was a span of 11 bases. For the CDR3, the DNA is TGCGCCAGCAGCCAAGAGGAAGGCAGGGACTATGGCTACACCTTC. This sequence encodes CASSQEEGRDYGYTF.

The chain uses TRBV7-6 and TRBJ2-7; D perhaps matches TRBD2 (5 bases). Trimming removed 5 bases from V and 7 bases from J, with 18 bases in between. This CDR3 contains 14 residues. Looked up from germline, CDR1 is SGHVS and CDR2 is FNYEAQ. CDR3: CASSPRGGLGEQYF. The CDR3 DNA follows: TGTGCCAGCAGCCCGCGAGGCGGACTGGGGGAGCAGTACTTC.

The chain recombines TRBV7-2 with TRBJ2-1; the match to TRBD2 covers 8 bases. V lost 1 base to trimming and J lost 5 bases; unmatched junction nucleotides: 4. The CDR3 length is 15 residues. Germline CDR1 SGHTA, CDR2 FQGNSA. In DNA form, the CDR3 reads TGTGCCAGCAGCTTAGACGGGGGGGCTGACAATGAGCAGTTCTTC. This encodes CASSLDGGADNEQFF.

The rearrangement uses TRBV4-3 and TRBJ1-1; D perhaps matches TRBD1 (5 bases). CDR3 length: 16 amino acids. In germline, CDR1 is LGHNA, CDR2 YSLEER. Trimming took off 1 base at V and 4 bases at J, with 16 bases between the two ends. As DNA, the CDR3 is TGCGCCAGCAGCCAAGGGGGGACTTGGCTGAGCACTGAAGCTTTCTTT. Protein sequence: CASSQGGTWLSTEAFF.